These 20 T cell receptor beta chains were all obtained from the same sample, sequenced in a study of CD8 T cells in ankylosing spondylitis. Study-wide results and limits: Ankylosing spondylitis blood seemed to carry a telltale TCR beta motif made of eight highly homologous variants.

Antigen specificity for these receptors is unknown. TCRdb itself ran the 5' RACE reads through MiXCR, one entry per CDR3 protein. The sample lists hundreds of thousands of distinct CDR3 sequences; about 12% were seen once. Sample: blood, either unsorted or a sorted T cell fraction (not recorded which). Every receptor here comes from a male donor with ankylosing spondylitis.

This clonotype was picked up a small number of times. The chain is built from TRBV5-6 and TRBJ2-1; 9 bases fit TRBD1. Germline CDR1 is SGHDT and CDR2 is YYEEEE. Trimming took 5 bases from V and 4 from J; bases not matched to a gene: 13. This CDR3 comprises 17 residues. The CDR3 reads CASRSRWLGQGYNEQFF. The CDR3 DNA is TGTGCCAGCAGGTCCCGATGGCTGGGACAGGGTTACAATGAGCAGTTCTTC.

The rearrangement joins TRBV10-3 to TRBJ1-2; TRBD1 agrees at 8 bases. This CDR3 is built from 14 residues. Germline values: CDR1 ENHRY, CDR2 SYGVKD. V was pared by 6 bases and J by 4 bases, with 7 bases of the junction left unmatched. Written as DNA, the CDR3 is TGTGCCATCAGAGCAGGGGGCGAACCCTATGGCTACACCTTC. Protein sequence: CAIRAGGEPYGYTF.

The J gene is TRBJ2-1, the V gene TRBV11-1; TRBD2 matches 12 bases. Per germline, CDR1 SGHAT and CDR2 FQDESV (reference sequence). This CDR3 spans 16 amino acids. V trimming: 1 base; J trimming: 10 bases; junction bases outside the gene matches: 8. The CDR3 region is CASSLGLAGAQGEQFF. CDR3 nucleotides: TGTGCCAGCAGCTTAGGACTAGCGGGGGCCCAGGGGGAGCAGTTCTTC.

V gene TRBV28 combines with J gene TRBJ2-1; weak D call: TRBD2 (6 bases). The CDR3 spans 14 residues. CDR1 MDHEN and CDR2 SYDVKM come from the germline V gene. V lost 2 bases and J 5 bases, leaving 10 bases between the germline ends. CDR3 in DNA: TGTGCCAGCAGTTTAGCGGGATGGGACAATGAGCAGTTCTTC. Its translation: CASSLAGWDNEQFF.

In its sample, this clonotype was seen many times. The V call is TRBV29-1, the J call TRBJ1-2; D gene uncertain. Germline assignment: CDR1 SQVTM and CDR2 ANQGSEA. The CDR3 is 14 residues long. Trimming removed 6 bases at V and 4 bases at J, with 18 bases between. In nucleotides, the CDR3 is TGCAGCGTCAACCTGCGGGGTCGGGCCTATGGCTACACCTTC. Protein product: CSVNLRGRAYGYTF.

This clonotype came up many times. The chain uses TRBV29-1 and TRBJ1-1; 8 nucleotides match TRBD1. The V segment lost 2 bases and the J segment 11 bases; nucleotides outside the gene matches: 7. CDR3 length: 12 residues. Germline CDR1 and CDR2: SQVTM and ANQGSEA. The DNA of the CDR3 is TGCAGCGTTGAATTGATGTGGGACAGGGCTTTCTTT. Amino acids: CSVELMWDRAFF.

There are a few counts of this clonotype. CDR3 amino acids: CASSDDWILTDTQYF. The CDR3 DNA is TGTGCCAGCAGTGACGACTGGATCCTCACAGATACGCAGTATTTT. The rearrangement joins TRBV2 to TRBJ2-3; D gene ambiguous. V lost 3 bases to trimming and J lost 2 bases, with 12 bases between them. Germline loops: CDR1 SNHLY, CDR2 FYNNEI. The CDR3 is 15 residues long. Looking up the rest from reference TRBV2 and TRBJ2-3 gives the full variable domain: EPEVTQTPSHQVTQMGQEVILRCVPISNHLYFYWYRQILGQKVEFLVSFYNNEISEKSEIFDDQFSVERPDGSNFTLKIRSTKLEDSAMYFCASSDDWILTDTQYFGPGTRLTVL.

This clonotype was seen many times. The V call is TRBV7-3, the J call TRBJ1-5; no reliable D call. The CDR3 extends over 13 amino acids. V was cut by 5 bases and J by 4 bases, with 9 bases left in between. In germline, CDR1 is SGHTA, CDR2 FQGTGA. CDR3: CASSPGTNQPQHF. In DNA form, the CDR3 reads TGTGCCAGCAGCCCAGGAACTAATCAGCCCCAGCATTTT.

This clonotype was seen more than once but under ten times. This rearrangement joins TRBV28 to TRBJ1-5; D not resolved. The ends were cut back, 2 bases at V and 2 bases at J, with 10 bases in the middle. Germline CDR1 reads MDHEN; CDR2 reads SYDVKM. The CDR3 spans 15 residues. In DNA form, the CDR3 reads TGTGCCAGCAGTTTAGCCAGTTCGGGCAATCAGCCCCAGCATTTT. It is translated as CASSLASSGNQPQHF.

The genes are TRBV6-2 or TRBV6-3 and TRBJ1-1; TRBD1 aligns across 8 bases. J lost 1 base, V lost 6 bases, and 16 bases had no gene match. CDR3 length: 18 amino acids. The germline gives CDR1 MNHEY, CDR2 SVGEGT. The CDR3 protein is CASRNTDRVWGQNTEAFF. CDR3 nucleotides: TGTGCCAGCAGGAACACGGACAGGGTGTGGGGGCAGAACACTGAAGCTTTCTTT.

This clonotype has only a few counts. The chain links TRBV4-3 to TRBJ2-3; unclear D gene. Germline CDR1 LGHNA, CDR2 YSLEER. V gave up 1 base and J gave up 2 bases, with 4 bases separating them. The CDR3 runs 13 residues. The CDR3: CASSQALTDTQYF. CDR3 coding DNA: TGCGCCAGCAGCCAAGCCCTCACAGATACGCAGTATTTT.

A word on this clonotype: This could be a read error, since a much larger clone is one nucleotide away. This rearrangement joins TRBV29-1 to TRBJ2-5; D gene unclear. Germline lookup yields CDR1 SQVTM and CDR2 ANQGSEA. This CDR3 has 12 amino acids. In nucleotides, the CDR3 is TGCAGAGTTACGGGCCATCAAGAGACCCAGTACTTC. It yields the protein CRVTGHQETQYF.

This clonotype was seen many times. V gene TRBV12-3 or TRBV12-4 combines with J gene TRBJ2-7; 7 nucleotides line up with TRBD1. Trimming took 3 bases from V and 3 from J; bases not matched to a gene: 2. The CDR3 is 13 residues long. CDR3 amino acids: CASSLTGNYEQYF. The CDR3 DNA is TGTGCCAGCAGTTTGACAGGGAACTACGAGCAGTACTTC.

This clonotype was counted at least ten times. The V gene is TRBV20-1, the J gene TRBJ2-7; D is unclear. The germline gives CDR1 DFQATT, CDR2 SNEGSKA (reference sequence). The CDR3 totals 14 residues. V was shortened by 1 base and J by 0 bases, with 10 bases between the two germline ends. In DNA form, the CDR3 reads TGCAGTGCTAGAGTAGAAGCAGGCTCCTACGAGCAGTACTTC. This gives the protein CSARVEAGSYEQYF.

This clonotype was detected ten times or more. The J gene is TRBJ2-1, the V gene TRBV20-1; D is perhaps TRBD1 (5 bases). Germline loops: CDR1 DFQATT, CDR2 SNEGSKA (reference sequence). Trimming took 3 bases from V and 2 from J, leaving 8 bases between them. The CDR3 totals 13 residues. For the CDR3, the DNA is TGCAGTGCTAGGCAGGACACCTACAATGAGCAGTTCTTC. Residues: CSARQDTYNEQFF.

This clonotype came up a few times. The rearrangement joins TRBV5-4 to TRBJ1-4; D is possibly TRBD1 (6 bases). The germline CDR1 and CDR2 sequences are SGHNT and YYREEE (reference sequence). This CDR3 is built from 14 residues. V lost 2 bases and J 5 bases, leaving 10 bases between the germline ends. The CDR3 DNA reads TGTGCCAGCAGCTTATCAGGGGACAATGAAAAACTGTTTTTT. Its translation is CASSLSGDNEKLFF. Variable domain in full (rest from reference TRBV5-4 and TRBJ1-4): ETGVTQSPTHLIKTRGQQVTLRCSSQSGHNTVSWYQQALGQGPQFIFQYYREEENGRGNFPPRFSGLQFPNYSSELNVNALELDDSALYLCASSLSGDNEKLFFGSGTQLSVL.

The rearrangement joins TRBV5-1 to TRBJ2-7; D might be TRBD1 (6 bases). In germline, CDR1 is SGHRS, CDR2 YFSETQ. Trimming removed 4 bases at V and 2 bases at J, with 19 bases between. The CDR3 is made up of 16 amino acids. The CDR3 loop is CASSEKDRTLTYEQYF. In nucleotides, the CDR3 is TGCGCCAGCAGCGAAAAGGACAGAACCCTCACCTACGAGCAGTACTTC.

This clonotype was counted between two and nine times. The gene calls are TRBV5-6 and TRBJ1-5; 8 bases fit TRBD1. The CDR3 contains 15 residues. The V and J ends lost 0 bases and 5 bases, in that order; junction bases with no gene match: 4. Germline V gene sequence: CDR1 SGHDT, CDR2 YYEEEE. The CDR3 nucleotides read TGTGCCAGCAGCTTGGGCAGGGGGCAGGATCAGCCCCAGCATTTT. It yields the protein CASSLGRGQDQPQHF.

The V gene is TRBV18, the J gene TRBJ2-1; no clear D gene. V lost 3 bases, J lost 9 bases, and 9 bases lay in between. The CDR3 covers 12 residues. Germline-derived CDR1 and CDR2 are KGHSH and LQKENI. CDR3 residues: CASSPIKGEQFF. CDR3 sequence (DNA): TGTGCCAGCTCACCGATAAAGGGTGAGCAGTTCTTC.

The sample holds many counts of this clonotype. The genes are TRBV6-6 and TRBJ2-7; D remains unclear. CDR3 size: 12 residues. V lost 2 bases, J lost 4 bases, and 6 bases lay in between. The germline V gene has CDR1 MNHNY and CDR2 SVGAGI (reference sequence). This CDR3 reads CASSYAGYEQYF. DNA of the CDR3: TGTGCCAGCAGTTACGCCGGGTACGAGCAGTACTTC.